This T cell receptor beta chain originates from a study of T cell responses to AZD1222 COVID-19 vaccine. Germline V gives CDR1 MDHEN, CDR2 SYDVKM. The CDR3 length is 15 residues. Trimming shortened V by 5 bases and J by 0 bases, and 13 bases separated the two germline ends. Clones were sequenced by immunoSEQ multiplex PCR, and TCRdb holds only the in-frame ones, with some missing. The repertoire consists of about 140,000 clones, with about 92% occurring once and the leading ten covering about 3.8%. The source was peripheral blood, collected 28 days after the second AZD1222 dose. The clonotype was recovered from an adult who received the AZD1222 COVID-19 vaccine. V usage is TRBV28 and J usage is TRBJ1-1, with D possibly being TRBD1 (5 bases). The CDR3 sequence is CASSQWGRVNTEAFF. The CDR3 bases are TGTGCCAGCAGTCAATGGGGCAGAGTGAACACTGAAGCTTTCTTT.